This T cell receptor (beta chain) was sequenced in a study of T cell responses to AZD1222 COVID-19 vaccine (dated by TCRdb to the early 2020s). Describing the broader study: A total of approximately 230 trial participants underwent TCR sequencing, of whom 207 received two doses of AZD1222 and 26 received two doses of the MenACWY control vaccine. Trial participants were enrolled into age subgroups of 18-55, 56-69 and 70-plus years, which contained about 150, 27 and 61 TCR-sequenced participants, respectively. Findings and caveats that apply to the study as a whole: After two AZD1222 doses, both the breadth and the depth of spike-specific TCRs were significantly higher than at day 0 and than in MenACWY recipients. Epitopes outside the regions mutated in the B.1.351 and B.1.1.7 variants were reportedly recognized by nearly half of the unique spike-specific TCRs. Most participants were white British and females outnumbered males, and the authors suggested that clonal diversity may have been underestimated. CD4 TCRs associated with the vaccine covered the entire spike protein, and the dominant responses were in regions 160-218 and 743-854. Conclusions about previously exposed vaccinees are limited, since just five to seven AZD1222 recipients were seropositive for SARS-CoV-2 at baseline. In the small 56-69-year group, the increase in depth fell short of significance, most likely because of low power. No day 14 peak-response samples were available, so repertoires were characterized only after the peak T cell response.

The sample's time point label, in plain terms: about 28 days (+/-7) after the second vaccine dose. AZD1222 recipients with second doses at about 4 weeks or about 12 weeks were pooled, because spike-specific TCR depth and breadth did not differ between schedules. The vaccinee samples were drawn from two UK trials, COV001 and COV002, one of which was a single-blind randomized controlled phase 2/3 trial testing AZD1222 (ChAdOx1 nCoV-19) in healthy adults. For TCRbeta chain sequencing, PBMC samples were collected from trial participants at day 0 and at day 28 after the second dose. On this clone itself: This receptor's antigen is unknown. The record has no base qualities; no much larger clone is one base away.

The CDR3 regions of human TCRbeta chains were subjected to immunosequencing. Per the original workflow: Repertoire TCRs were checked for matches against a reference library of SARS-CoV-2-specific TCRs that had been generated using the MIRA antigen-specificity platform. Breadth meant the fraction of unique TCRs that were SARS-CoV-2-associated, whereas depth meant the fraction of total T cells that were SARS-CoV-2-associated. Using the MIRA data, each spike-specific TCR was mapped to the spike region that the TCR reacts to and placed in a CD4 or CD8 class. Log10-transformed breadth and depth values were compared by one-way ANOVA with Sidak's multiple comparisons tests. TCRdb holds this immuneACCESS table with in-frame rearrangements only. Some clones are missing; in checked studies, unresolved V genes explain under half, and the rest has no known cause. That table gives V, J and clone size, and the DNA gave D and trimming. For this sample the table gives under 200,000 clones, of which about 88% were detected only once. Approximately 26% of the sample belongs to the ten largest clones.

According to the germline V gene, CDR1 reads SGHTA and CDR2 reads FQGNSA. At the junction V is shortened by 1 base and J by 5 bases; bases outside the gene matches: 3. The CDR3 covers 15 residues, taking in both the cysteine and the phenylalanine. CDR3 DNA is the only sequence kept; it has 45 bases, read in frame from the first base. The receptor was derived from an adult who received the AZD1222 COVID-19 vaccine. The sample in question was peripheral blood, obtained 28 days after the second AZD1222 dose. The chain uses TRBV7-2 and TRBJ1-5; 9 bases in the middle match TRBD1. The DNA sequence is as follows: TGTGCCAGCAGCTTAGGGGGACAGGGCCATCAGCCCCAGCATTTT. Translated, this gives CASSLGGQGHQPQHF.